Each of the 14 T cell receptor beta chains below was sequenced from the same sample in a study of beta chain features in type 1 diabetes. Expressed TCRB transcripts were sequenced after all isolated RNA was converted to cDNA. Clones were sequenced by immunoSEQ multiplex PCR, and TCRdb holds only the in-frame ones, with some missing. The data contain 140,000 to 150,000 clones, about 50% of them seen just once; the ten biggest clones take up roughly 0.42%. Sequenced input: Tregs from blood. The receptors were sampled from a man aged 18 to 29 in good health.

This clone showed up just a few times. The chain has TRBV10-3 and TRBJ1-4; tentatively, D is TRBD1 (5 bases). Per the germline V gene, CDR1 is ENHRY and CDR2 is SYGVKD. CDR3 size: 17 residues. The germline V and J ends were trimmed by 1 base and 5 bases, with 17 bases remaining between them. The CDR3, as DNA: TGTGCCATCAGTGAGTTCCCCCAAAGACAGAGAAATGAAAAACTGTTTTTT. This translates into CAISEFPQRQRNEKLFF.

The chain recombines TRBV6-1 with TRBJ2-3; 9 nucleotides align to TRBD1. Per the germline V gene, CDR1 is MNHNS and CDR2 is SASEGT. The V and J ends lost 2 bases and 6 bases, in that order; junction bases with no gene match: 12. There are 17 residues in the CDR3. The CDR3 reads CASSELPPGQGGDTQYF. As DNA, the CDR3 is TGTGCCAGCAGTGAACTCCCTCCGGGACAGGGTGGGGATACGCAGTATTTT.

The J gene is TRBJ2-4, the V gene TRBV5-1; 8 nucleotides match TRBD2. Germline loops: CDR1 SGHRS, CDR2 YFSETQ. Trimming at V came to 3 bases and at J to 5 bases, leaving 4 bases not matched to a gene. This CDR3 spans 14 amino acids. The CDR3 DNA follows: TGCGCCAGCAGCTCGATAGCGGGGCAAAACATTCAGTACTTC. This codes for CASSSIAGQNIQYF.

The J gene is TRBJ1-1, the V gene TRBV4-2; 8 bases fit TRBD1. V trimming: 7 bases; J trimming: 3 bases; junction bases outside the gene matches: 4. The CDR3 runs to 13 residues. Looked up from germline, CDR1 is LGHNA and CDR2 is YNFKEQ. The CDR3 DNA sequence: TGTGCCAGCACCTCGGACAGGGACACTGAAGCTTTCTTT. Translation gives CASTSDRDTEAFF.

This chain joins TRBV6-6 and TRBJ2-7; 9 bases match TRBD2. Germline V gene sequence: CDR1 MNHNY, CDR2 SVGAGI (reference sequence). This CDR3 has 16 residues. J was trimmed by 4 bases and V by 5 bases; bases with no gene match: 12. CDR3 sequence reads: CASSPTRREGLYEQYF. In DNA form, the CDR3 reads TGTGCCAGCAGTCCCACTCGGCGGGAGGGATTATACGAGCAGTACTTC.

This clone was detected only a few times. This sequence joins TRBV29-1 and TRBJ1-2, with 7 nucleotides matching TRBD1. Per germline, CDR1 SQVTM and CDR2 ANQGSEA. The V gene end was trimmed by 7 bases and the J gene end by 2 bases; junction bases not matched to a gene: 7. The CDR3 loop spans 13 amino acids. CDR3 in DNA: TGCAGCGCTGACAGGGATGGAAACTATGGCTACACCTTC. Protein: CSADRDGNYGYTF.

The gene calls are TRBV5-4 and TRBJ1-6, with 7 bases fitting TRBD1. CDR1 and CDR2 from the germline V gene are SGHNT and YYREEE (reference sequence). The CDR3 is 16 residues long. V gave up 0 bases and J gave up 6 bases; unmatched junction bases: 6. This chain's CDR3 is CASSLAGGTANSPLHF. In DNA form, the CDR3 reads TGTGCCAGCAGCTTGGCAGGCGGGACAGCTAATTCACCCCTCCACTTT. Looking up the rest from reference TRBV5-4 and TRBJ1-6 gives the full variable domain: ETGVTQSPTHLIKTRGQQVTLRCSSQSGHNTVSWYQQALGQGPQFIFQYYREEENGRGNFPPRFSGLQFPNYSSELNVNALELDDSALYLCASSLAGGTANSPLHFGNGTRLTVT.

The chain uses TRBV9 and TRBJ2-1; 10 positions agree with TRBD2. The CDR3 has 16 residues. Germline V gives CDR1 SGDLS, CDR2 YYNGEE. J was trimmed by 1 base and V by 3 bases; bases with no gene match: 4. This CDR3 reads CASSALAGISYNEQFF. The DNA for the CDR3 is TGTGCCAGCAGCGCACTAGCGGGGATTTCCTACAATGAGCAGTTCTTC.

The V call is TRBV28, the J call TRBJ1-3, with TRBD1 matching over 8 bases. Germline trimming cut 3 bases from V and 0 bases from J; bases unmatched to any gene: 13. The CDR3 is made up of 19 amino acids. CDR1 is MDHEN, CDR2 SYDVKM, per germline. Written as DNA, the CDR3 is TGTGCCAGCAGTTTGCGACAGGGGAAGCCCTCCTCCTCTGGAAACACCATATATTTT. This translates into CASSLRQGKPSSSGNTIYF.

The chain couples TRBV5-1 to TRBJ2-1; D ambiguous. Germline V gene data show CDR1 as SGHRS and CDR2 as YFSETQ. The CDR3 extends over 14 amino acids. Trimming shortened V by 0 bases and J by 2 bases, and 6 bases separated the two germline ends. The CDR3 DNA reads TGCGCCAGCAGCTTGGCGGAGACCTACAATGAGCAGTTCTTC. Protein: CASSLAETYNEQFF.

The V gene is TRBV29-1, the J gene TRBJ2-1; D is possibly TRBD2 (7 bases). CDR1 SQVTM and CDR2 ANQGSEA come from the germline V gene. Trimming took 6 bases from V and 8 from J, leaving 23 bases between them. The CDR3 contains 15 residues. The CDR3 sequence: CSVSAEAGTPYEQFF. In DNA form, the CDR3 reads TGCAGCGTAAGCGCTGAAGCGGGGACACCTTATGAGCAGTTCTTC.

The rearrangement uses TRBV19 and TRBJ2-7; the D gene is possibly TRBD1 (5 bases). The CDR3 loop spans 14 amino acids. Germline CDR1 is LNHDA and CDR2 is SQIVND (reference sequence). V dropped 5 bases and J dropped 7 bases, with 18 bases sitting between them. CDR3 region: CASSPTGPQAEQYF. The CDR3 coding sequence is TGTGCCAGTAGTCCCACGGGCCCACAGGCTGAGCAGTACTTC.

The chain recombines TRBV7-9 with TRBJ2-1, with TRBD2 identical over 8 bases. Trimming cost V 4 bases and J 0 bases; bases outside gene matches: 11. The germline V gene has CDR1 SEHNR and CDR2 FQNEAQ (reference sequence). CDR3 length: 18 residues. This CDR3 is CASSSFARGGSSYNEQFF. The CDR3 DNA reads TGTGCCAGCAGCTCATTTGCCCGGGGGGGGAGCTCCTACAATGAGCAGTTCTTC.

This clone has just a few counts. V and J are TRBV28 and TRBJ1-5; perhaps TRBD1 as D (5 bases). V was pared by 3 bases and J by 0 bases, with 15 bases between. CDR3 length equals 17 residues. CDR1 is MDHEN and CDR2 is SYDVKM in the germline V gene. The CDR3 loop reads CASSFWAGRGSNQPQHF. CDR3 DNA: TGTGCCAGCAGTTTCTGGGCAGGGAGGGGTAGCAATCAGCCCCAGCATTTT. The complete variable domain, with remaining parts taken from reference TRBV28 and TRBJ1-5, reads DVKVTQSSRYLVKRTGEKVFLECVQDMDHENMFWYRQDPGLGLRLIYFSYDVKMKEKGDIPEGYSVSREKKERFSLILESASTNQTSMYLCASSFWAGRGSNQPQHFGDGTRLSIL.